This TCR beta chain appears in the sequencing data of a study of cytomegalovirus exposure and HLA in healthy donors. PCR involved 60 Vbeta and 13 Jbeta primers. This table comes from immunoSEQ multiplex PCR, and its TCRdb copy is limited to in-frame clones, with some not included. The sample shows 140,000 to 150,000 clones, approximately 68% of them seen only once. Study findings and constraints: Accurate prediction of most subjects' HLA-A and HLA-B alleles from TCR beta sequences was reported. Rarity marked most TCR sequences, yet some public TCRs occurred in many donors.

In its sample, this clone was seen a few times. As yet, its antigen is unknown. Germline V gene data show CDR1 as SGHTA and CDR2 as FQGTGA. The CDR3 runs to 16 residues. Trimming left V 5 bases short and J 3 bases short, with 20 bases between. J is TRBJ2-7 and V is TRBV7-3; TRBD2 might be the D (5 bases). Specimen: PBMCs. This sequence originates from a man in his forties in good health and CMV-seronegative. This CDR3 is CASSALSGSDFYEQYF. CDR3 DNA: TGTGCCAGCAGCGCATTATCGGGGTCAGACTTCTACGAGCAGTACTTC.